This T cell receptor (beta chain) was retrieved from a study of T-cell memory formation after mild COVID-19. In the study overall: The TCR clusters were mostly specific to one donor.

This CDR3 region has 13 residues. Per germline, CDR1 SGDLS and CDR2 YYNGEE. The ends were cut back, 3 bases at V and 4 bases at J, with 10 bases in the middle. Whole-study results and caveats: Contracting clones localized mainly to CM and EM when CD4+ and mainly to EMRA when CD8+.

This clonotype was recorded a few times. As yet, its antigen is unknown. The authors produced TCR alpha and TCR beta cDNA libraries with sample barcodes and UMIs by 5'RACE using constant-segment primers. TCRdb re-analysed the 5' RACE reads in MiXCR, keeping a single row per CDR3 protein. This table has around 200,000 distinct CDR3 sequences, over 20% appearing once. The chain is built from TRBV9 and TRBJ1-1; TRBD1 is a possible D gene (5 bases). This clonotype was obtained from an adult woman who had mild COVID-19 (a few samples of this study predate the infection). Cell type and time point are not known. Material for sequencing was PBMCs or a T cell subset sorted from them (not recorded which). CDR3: CASSGTDSTEAFF. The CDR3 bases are TGTGCCAGCAGCGGAACTGACAGCACTGAAGCTTTCTTT.